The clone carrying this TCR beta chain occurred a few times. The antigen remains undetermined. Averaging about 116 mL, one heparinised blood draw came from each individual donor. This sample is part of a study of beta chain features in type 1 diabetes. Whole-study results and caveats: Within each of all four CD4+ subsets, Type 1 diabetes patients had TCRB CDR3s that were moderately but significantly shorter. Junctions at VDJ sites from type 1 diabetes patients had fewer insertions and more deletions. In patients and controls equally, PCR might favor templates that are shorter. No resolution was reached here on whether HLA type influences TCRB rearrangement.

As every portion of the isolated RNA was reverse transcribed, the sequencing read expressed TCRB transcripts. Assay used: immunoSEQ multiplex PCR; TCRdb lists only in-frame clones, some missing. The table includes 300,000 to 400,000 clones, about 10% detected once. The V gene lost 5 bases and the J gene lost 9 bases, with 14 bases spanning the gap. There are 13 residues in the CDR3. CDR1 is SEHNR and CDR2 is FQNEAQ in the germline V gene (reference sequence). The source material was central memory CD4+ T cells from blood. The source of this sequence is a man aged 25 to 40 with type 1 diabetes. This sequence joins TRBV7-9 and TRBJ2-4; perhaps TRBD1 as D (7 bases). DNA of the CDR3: TGTGCCAGCAGCGTACAGGGGAGGATCATTCAGTACTTC. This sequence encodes CASSVQGRIIQYF.